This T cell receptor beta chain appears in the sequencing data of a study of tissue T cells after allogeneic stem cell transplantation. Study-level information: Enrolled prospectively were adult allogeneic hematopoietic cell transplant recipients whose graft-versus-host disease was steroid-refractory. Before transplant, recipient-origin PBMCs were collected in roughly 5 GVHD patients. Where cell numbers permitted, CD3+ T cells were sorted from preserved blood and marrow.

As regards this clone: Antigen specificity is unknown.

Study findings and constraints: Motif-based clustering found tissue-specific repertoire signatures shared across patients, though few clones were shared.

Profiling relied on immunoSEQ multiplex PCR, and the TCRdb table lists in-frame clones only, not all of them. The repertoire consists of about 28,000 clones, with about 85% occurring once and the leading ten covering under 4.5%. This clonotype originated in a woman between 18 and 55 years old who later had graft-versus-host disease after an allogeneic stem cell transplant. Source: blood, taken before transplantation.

The CDR3 region is CSASPPESSYEQYF. CDR3 DNA: TGCAGTGCTAGTCCCCCCGAGTCTTCCTACGAGCAGTACTTC. The chain carries TRBV20-1 and TRBJ2-7; D is unresolved. The CDR3 length is 14 residues. The V end was cut by 3 bases, the J end by 1 base, with 13 bases between. Germline lookup yields CDR1 DFQATT and CDR2 SNEGSKA (reference sequence).